Shown below are 30 T cell receptor beta chains from a single sample sequenced in a study of T cell clones after liver transplantation. TCRdb keeps only in-frame clones here, not all; method: immunoSEQ multiplex PCR. This table has roughly 100,000 clones, 75% to 85% appearing once. This sample comprised CD4+ T cells from blood, obtained before liver transplant. These receptors were taken from a human donor who received a liver transplant.

The V gene is TRBV11-2, the J gene TRBJ1-4; D is unclear. Germline-derived CDR1 and CDR2 are SGHAT and FQNNGV. V was pared by 5 bases and J by 5 bases, with 12 bases between. The CDR3 loop spans 14 amino acids. In DNA form, the CDR3 reads TGTGCCAGCAGCCCAGGATCGGGAAATGAAAAACTGTTTTTT. Its translation is CASSPGSGNEKLFF.

The chain joins TRBV11-2 to TRBJ1-1; 9 positions match TRBD1. Losses at the gene ends were 10 bases for V and 1 base for J; bases not matched to a gene: 7. The CDR3 has 14 amino acids. Germline CDR1 and CDR2: SGHAT and FQNNGV. DNA for the CDR3: TGTGCCACTGCGCCGGGACAGGGGAACACTGAAGCTTTCTTT. This encodes CATAPGQGNTEAFF.

This clone occurred once. The CDR3 here is CASRQESSYNEQFF. The CDR3 nucleotides read TGTGCCAGCAGGCAAGAGAGCTCCTACAATGAGCAGTTCTTC. This rearrangement joins TRBV2 to TRBJ2-1; D is undetermined. Germline V gene lookup returns CDR1 SNHLY and CDR2 FYNNEI. The CDR3 spans 14 residues. Trimming took 6 bases from V and 0 from J, leaving 9 bases between them. The full variable domain, in which reference TRBV2 and TRBJ2-1 provide the parts outside the CDR3, is EPEVTQTPSHQVTQMGQEVILRCVPISNHLYFYWYRQILGQKVEFLVSFYNNEISEKSEIFDDQFSVERPDGSNFTLKIRSTKLEDSAMYFCASRQESSYNEQFFGPGTRLTVL.

This chain links TRBV9 with TRBJ1-6, with TRBD1 identical over 7 bases. After removal of 0 bases from V and 8 bases from J, the junction contained 2 bases not matched to a gene. Germline values: CDR1 SGDLS, CDR2 YYNGEE. The CDR3 is 14 amino acids. The CDR3 loop is CASSVGGQHSPLHF. The CDR3 DNA sequence: TGTGCCAGCAGCGTAGGGGGACAGCATTCACCCCTCCACTTT.

This clone was found many times. The chain is built from TRBV6-5 and TRBJ1-2; the match to TRBD1 covers 8 bases. Germline V gene sequence: CDR1 MNHEY, CDR2 SVGAGI. CDR3 length: 15 residues. The V segment lost 10 bases and the J segment 0 bases; nucleotides outside the gene matches: 10. CDR3 in amino acids: CATSPGGLANYGYTF. The CDR3 DNA follows: TGTGCCACCTCCCCAGGGGGCTTAGCTAACTATGGCTACACCTTC.

The chain is built from TRBV4-3 and TRBJ1-4; maybe TRBD1 (5 bases). The length of the CDR3 is 15 residues. Trimming took off 3 bases at V and 1 base at J, with 9 bases between the two ends. The germline V gene encodes CDR1 LGHNA and CDR2 YSLEER. This chain's CDR3 is CASSQGGGTNEKLFF. The CDR3 DNA is TGCGCCAGCAGCCAGGGGGGGGGAACTAATGAAAAACTGTTTTTT.

DNA of the CDR3: TGTGCCAGTACCGGGGCCGTCCTGAGCTCCTACAATGAGCAGTTCTTC. Translated: CASTGAVLSSYNEQFF. The V call is TRBV19, the J call TRBJ2-1, with D perhaps matching TRBD1 or TRBD2 (5 bases each). CDR1 LNHDA and CDR2 SQIVND come from the germline V gene (reference sequence). The CDR3 has 16 residues. Trimming shortened V by 7 bases and J by 0 bases, and 16 bases separated the two germline ends.

V usage is TRBV7-6 and J usage is TRBJ2-1, with 8 bases fitting TRBD1. Germline V gives CDR1 SGHVS, CDR2 FNYEAQ. This CDR3 spans 15 amino acids. V was clipped by 2 bases and J by 5 bases; unmatched bases: 5. The CDR3 DNA reads TGTGCCAGCAGCTTAAACAGGGGGGCGGACAATGAGCAGTTCTTC. Translation: CASSLNRGADNEQFF.

This clone has a handful of counts. The V gene is TRBV9, the J gene TRBJ2-1; D unresolved. Trimming took 4 bases from V and 5 from J, leaving 16 bases between them. This CDR3 contains 15 residues. Germline values: CDR1 SGDLS, CDR2 YYNGEE. CDR3 loop: CASSPQARTNNEQFF. In DNA, the CDR3 is TGTGCCAGCAGCCCCCAAGCCCGGACCAACAATGAGCAGTTCTTC.

The CDR3 region has the DNA TGTGCCAGCAGCTTGGAGAGCTATGGCTACACCTTC. It translates to CASSLESYGYTF. V and J are TRBV5-4 and TRBJ1-2, with D hard to call. V was pared by 0 bases and J by 4 bases, with 4 bases between. From germline, CDR1 is SGHNT and CDR2 YYREEE (reference sequence). This CDR3 is built from 12 residues.

This clone is a singleton in its sample. The chain links TRBV7-3 to TRBJ2-3, with D possibly being TRBD1 (7 bases). The CDR3 has 18 residues. CDR1 and CDR2 from the germline V gene are SGHTA and FQGTGA. The ends were cut back, 5 bases at V and 1 base at J, with 22 bases in the middle. CDR3 nucleotide sequence: TGTGCCAGCAGCCTCCAGGGGGGCAGGTTGTCTCGCACAGATACGCAGTATTTT. Translation: CASSLQGGRLSRTDTQYF.

In regard to this clone: Other DNA sequences in the sample encode the same CDR3. The rearrangement joins TRBV2 to TRBJ2-5; D gene unclear. Germline lookup yields CDR1 SNHLY and CDR2 FYNNEI. V shed 6 bases and J shed 2 bases, with 1 base lying between them. The CDR3 contains 10 residues. The CDR3 reads CASRQETQYF. For the CDR3, the DNA is TGTGCCAGCAGGCAAGAGACCCAGTACTTC.

The chain joins TRBV19 to TRBJ2-3; a weak D match, TRBD1 (5 bases). Germline CDR1 and CDR2: LNHDA and SQIVND (reference sequence). The CDR3 totals 14 residues. Trimming cost V 9 bases and J 2 bases, with 15 bases left between them. CDR3 sequence (DNA): TGTGCCAGCACCCCCGGACAACTCACAGATACGCAGTATTTT. Translation gives CASTPGQLTDTQYF.

This chain links TRBV7-9 with TRBJ2-7, with 9 nucleotides matching TRBD1. Losses at the gene ends were 5 bases for V and 0 bases for J; bases not matched to a gene: 14. The CDR3 sequence is 18 residues long. Germline V gene sequence: CDR1 SEHNR, CDR2 FQNEAQ (reference sequence). The CDR3 reads CASSLGQGRQGSSYEQYF. The CDR3 coding sequence is TGTGCCAGCAGCCTAGGACAGGGGAGACAGGGGAGCTCCTACGAGCAGTACTTC.

V and J are TRBV15 and TRBJ2-5, with D perhaps matching TRBD1 or TRBD2 (5 bases each). The CDR3 spans 13 residues. Germline loops: CDR1 LNHNV, CDR2 YYDKDF (reference sequence). V lost 3 bases and J 5 bases, leaving 10 bases between the germline ends. CDR3 in amino acids: CATSRGVGETQYF. The CDR3 DNA sequence: TGTGCCACCAGCAGGGGGGTAGGGGAGACCCAGTACTTC.

The CDR3 DNA is TGTGCCAGCAGCCAAGATCTTAAGGTAGCTAGTCTTATTAGGGCCAACGTCCTGACTTTC. Translation: CASSQDLKVASLIRANVLTF. V gene TRBV4-2 combines with J gene TRBJ2-6; no clear D gene. The CDR3 extends over 20 amino acids. Trimming left V 0 bases short and J 5 bases short, with 23 bases between. CDR1 LGHNA and CDR2 YNFKEQ come from the germline V gene.

This chain joins TRBV2 and TRBJ2-7; D is possibly TRBD1 (5 bases). There are 12 residues in the CDR3. Trimming shortened V by 8 bases and J by 4 bases, and 12 bases separated the two germline ends. Germline CDR1 reads SNHLY; CDR2 reads FYNNEI. This CDR3 is CASGAKYYEQYF. In nucleotides, the CDR3 is TGTGCCAGCGGGGCAAAGTATTACGAGCAGTACTTC.

The chain couples TRBV7-2 to TRBJ2-5; D call uncertain. Germline loops: CDR1 SGHTA, CDR2 FQGNSA. The ends were cut back, 4 bases at V and 7 bases at J, with 22 bases in the middle. The CDR3 consists of 16 residues. Here the CDR3 DNA reads TGTGCCAGCAGCTCTGGACGCCAACAGATCAGTGGGACCCAGTACTTC. Amino acid sequence: CASSSGRQQISGTQYF.

This sequence joins TRBV5-6 and TRBJ2-3, with 9 positions matching TRBD1. J was trimmed by 6 bases and V by 3 bases; bases with no gene match: 8. The CDR3 loop spans 15 amino acids. Germline-derived CDR1 and CDR2 are SGHDT and YYEEEE. The CDR3: CASSYGQGPIDTQYF. The CDR3 region has the DNA TGTGCCAGCAGCTATGGACAGGGGCCCATCGATACGCAGTATTTT.

CDR3 DNA sequence: TGCGCCAGCAGCTATGACGGCAGGAGCTCCTACAATGAGCAGTTCTTC. This encodes CASSYDGRSSYNEQFF. V and J are TRBV5-1 and TRBJ2-1; D remains ambiguous. Trimming left V 3 bases short and J 0 bases short, with 13 bases between. CDR1 SGHRS and CDR2 YFSETQ come from the germline V gene. The CDR3 consists of 16 residues.

The chain links TRBV30 to TRBJ1-6; 8 bases fit TRBD1. The CDR3 consists of 15 residues. V lost 2 bases and J lost 7; bases outside the gene matches: 7. CDR1 is GTSNPN, CDR2 SVGIG, per germline (reference sequence). The CDR3 DNA reads TGTGCCTGGAGTCCTAGGACAGGGAGGAATTCACCCCTCCACTTT. Its protein product is CAWSPRTGRNSPLHF.

This clone was found once. The CDR3, as DNA: TGCGCCAGCACGAACGGCGGCACTGAAGCTTTCTTT. It yields the protein CASTNGGTEAFF. The chain recombines TRBV23-1 with TRBJ1-1; no firm D call. TRBV23-1 belongs to the ORF category, with a function that is uncertain. The CDR3 contains 12 residues. Trimming stripped 7 bases from V and 4 bases from J, with 10 bases between.

V is TRBV6-1 and J is TRBJ1-2, with a tentative D call TRBD1 (5 bases). V was clipped by 0 bases and J by 1 base, with 12 bases between them. The CDR3 covers 16 residues. The germline gives CDR1 MNHNS, CDR2 SASEGT. CDR3 loop: CASSEALGGFNYGYTF. CDR3 bases: TGTGCCAGCAGTGAAGCCCTCGGGGGGTTTAACTATGGCTACACCTTC.

The rearrangement joins TRBV4-1 to TRBJ2-3, with 14 bases identical to TRBD2. The germline gives CDR1 MGHRA, CDR2 YSYEKL. This CDR3 spans 17 amino acids. Germline trimming cut 3 bases from V and 6 bases from J; bases unmatched to any gene: 8. CDR3 region: CASSQPPGLAGADTQYF. DNA for the CDR3: TGCGCCAGCAGCCAGCCCCCGGGACTAGCGGGAGCGGATACGCAGTATTTT.

V usage is TRBV14 and J usage is TRBJ2-3; TRBD2 agrees at 8 bases. CDR3 length: 16 residues. Germline-derived CDR1 and CDR2 are SGHDN and FVKESK. V was pared by 1 base and J by 2 bases, with 5 bases of the junction left unmatched. The CDR3 sequence is CASSQARRGATDTQYF. The CDR3, as DNA: TGTGCCAGCAGCCAAGCGAGGCGGGGGGCCACAGATACGCAGTATTTT.

The chain couples TRBV25-1 to TRBJ2-5, with 9 bases aligning to TRBD1. The CDR3 extends over 13 amino acids. The V gene's germline CDR1 is MGHDK and CDR2 SYGVNS. The V and J ends lost 6 bases and 5 bases, in that order; junction bases with no gene match: 4. The CDR3 DNA follows: TGTGCCAGCAGGAGACAGGGGGTGGAGACCCAGTACTTC. This codes for CASRRQGVETQYF.

The rearrangement links TRBV6-4 to TRBJ2-1; D is perhaps TRBD2 (7 bases). Germline V CDR1 and CDR2: MRHNA, SNTAGT. Trimming stripped 0 bases from V and 1 base from J, with 16 bases between. The CDR3 contains 18 residues. The DNA of the CDR3 is TGTGCCAGCAGTGACTCGATGGTGGGGAGGGGGTCCTACAATGAGCAGTTCTTC. This codes for CASSDSMVGRGSYNEQFF.

The J gene is TRBJ1-1, the V gene TRBV5-1; 7 positions match TRBD1. Germline V gene data show CDR1 as SGHRS and CDR2 as YFSETQ. The CDR3 has 13 residues. The V gene end was trimmed by 0 bases and the J gene end by 11 bases; junction bases not matched to a gene: 7. In DNA, the CDR3 is TGCGCCAGCAGCTTGGGACAGGGATCTAGGGCTTTCTTT. This sequence encodes CASSLGQGSRAFF. The entire variable domain, with the rest obtained from reference TRBV5-1 and TRBJ1-1, is as follows: KAGVTQTPRYLIKTRGQQVTLSCSPISGHRSVSWYQQTPGQGLQFLFEYFSETQRNKGNFPGRFSGRQFSNSRSEMNVSTLELGDSALYLCASSLGQGSRAFFGQGTRLTVV.

This clone appeared once. This chain connects TRBV9 to TRBJ1-5; no clear D gene. CDR1 is SGDLS, CDR2 YYNGEE, per germline. There are 10 residues in the CDR3. V was trimmed by 3 bases and J by 15 bases, leaving 10 bases between them. This CDR3 is CASSAGRAHF. For the CDR3, the DNA is TGTGCCAGCAGCGCCGGTCGCGCGCATTTT.

A single count supports this clone. The chain employs TRBV18 and TRBJ1-5; D is undetermined. The CDR3 is 14 residues long. Trimming shortened V by 3 bases and J by 3 bases, and 9 bases separated the two germline ends. CDR1 and CDR2 from the germline V gene are KGHSH and LQKENI. The CDR3 nucleotides are TGTGCCAGCTCACCCCAAGCAGCCAATCAGCCCCAGCATTTT. Translating gives CASSPQAANQPQHF.